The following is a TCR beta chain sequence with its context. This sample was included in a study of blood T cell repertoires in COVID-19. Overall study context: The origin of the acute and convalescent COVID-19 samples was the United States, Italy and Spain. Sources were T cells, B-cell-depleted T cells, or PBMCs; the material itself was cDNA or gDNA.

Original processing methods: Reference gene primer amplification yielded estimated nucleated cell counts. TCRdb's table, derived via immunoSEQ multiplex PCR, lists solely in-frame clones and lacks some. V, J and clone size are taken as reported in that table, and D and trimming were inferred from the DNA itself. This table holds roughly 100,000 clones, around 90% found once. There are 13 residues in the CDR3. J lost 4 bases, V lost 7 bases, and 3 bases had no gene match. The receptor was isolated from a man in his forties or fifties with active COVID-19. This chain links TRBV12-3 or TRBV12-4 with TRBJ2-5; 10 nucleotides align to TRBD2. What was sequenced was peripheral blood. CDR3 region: CASKRTSGETQYF. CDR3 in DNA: TGTGCCAGCAAGCGGACTAGCGGAGAGACCCAGTACTTC.